A selection of T cell receptor beta chains follows, all from one sample in a study of brain T cells in children with intractable seizures. Repertoires were generated with immunoSEQ multiplex PCR, while TCRdb's copy carries only in-frame clones and drops some. Among 80,000 or so clones listed, roughly 91% were seen once. Sequencing was performed on peripheral blood, taken at surgery. The origin of the receptors is a boy younger than two with tuberous sclerosis and intractable seizures. CDR3s include the opening cysteine and the closing phenylalanine or tryptophan. A D gene is named only where the DNA matches it firmly. The size field is filled for only some rows; it gives once, few, many or a size class.

j_gene | len | abundance | d_gene | v_gene | CDR3nt | CDR3aa
TRBJ2-5 | 14 | NA | TRBD1 | TRBV30 | TGTGCCTGGGAGGCGGGACAGGGAATAGAGACCCAGTACTTC | CAWEAGQGIETQYF
TRBJ2-7 | 13 | NA | NA | TRBV10-3 | TGTGCCATCAGTGACCGGGACACGGGGGAGCAGTACTTC | CAISDRDTGEQYF
TRBJ2-3 | 18 | NA | TRBD2 | TRBV6-4 | TGTGCCAGCAGTGCTTCTCCCGGCGGGGGGGCTGAGAAAGATACGCAGTATTTT | CASSASPGGGAEKDTQYF
TRBJ1-1 | 15 | once | NA | TRBV2 | TGTGCCAGCAGTTTGGGGGGCCATATGAACACTGAAGCTTTCTTT | CASSLGGHMNTEAFF
TRBJ1-6 | 13 | few | TRBD1 | TRBV27 | TGTGCCAGCAGCGCAGGGGGGGATTCACCCCTCCACTTT | CASSAGGDSPLHF
TRBJ1-1 | 16 | NA | NA | TRBV18 | TGTGCCAGCTCACCAATGAGACGGGATTCGAACACTGAAGCTTTCTTT | CASSPMRRDSNTEAFF
TRBJ2-3 | 15 | NA | NA | TRBV2 | TGTGCCAGCAGTGAAGCGCCGGCGGGCACAGATACGCAGTATTTT | CASSEAPAGTDTQYF
TRBJ2-7 | 15 | NA | TRBD2 | TRBV13 | TGTGCCAGCAGCTTAGGTAGCGGGAGAGGCCACGAGCAGTACTTC | CASSLGSGRGHEQYF
TRBJ1-1 | 14 | NA | TRBD1 | TRBV9 | TGTGCCAGCAGCATGACAGGGGGGAACACTGAAGCTTTCTTT | CASSMTGGNTEAFF
TRBJ1-2 | 15 | NA | TRBD1 | TRBV16 | TGTGCCAGCAGCCAATCGGGGACAGGTTCGTCTGGCTACACCTTC | CASSQSGTGSSGYTF
TRBJ2-2 | 16 | NA | NA | TRBV6-5 | TGTGCCAGCAGTTCGGGGATCACGGCAGACACCGGGGAGCTGTTTTTT | CASSSGITADTGELFF
TRBJ1-4 | 13 | NA | TRBD1 | TRBV27 | TGTGCCAGCAGTTGGGACAGGGGTGAAAAACTGTTTTTT | CASSWDRGEKLFF
TRBJ1-1 | 11 | NA | TRBD1 | TRBV12-3/TRBV12-4 | TGTGCCAGCAGGACAGGGACTGAAGCTTTCTTT | CASRTGTEAFF
TRBJ2-7 | 16 | NA | NA | TRBV5-1 | TGCGCCAGCAGCTTGGAACCCGCGGGGTCCTCCTACGAGCAGTACTTC | CASSLEPAGSSYEQYF
TRBJ2-2 | 19 | NA | TRBD2 | TRBV5-1 | TGCGCCAGCAGCTTGCGGCTCGGACTAGCGGGAGTTGGGACCGGGGAGCTGTTTTTT | CASSLRLGLAGVGTGELFF
TRBJ2-3 | 18 | once | TRBD2 | TRBV29-1 | TGCAGCGTTGACGATCGGGAAATAGCGGGAGGGCCCTGGGATACGCAGTATTTT | CSVDDREIAGGPWDTQYF
TRBJ2-7 | 14 | NA | NA | TRBV24-1 | TGTGCCACCAGTGAGGCTGACTCAACCTACGAGCAGTACTTC | CATSEADSTYEQYF
TRBJ1-3 | 15 | once | NA | TRBV19 | TGTGCCAGTAGTATCCTAGGTAACTCTGGAAACACCATATATTTT | CASSILGNSGNTIYF
TRBJ2-1 | 14 | few | NA | TRBV14 | TGTGCCAGCAGCCAAGTAGGACAGTACAATGAGCAGTTCTTC | CASSQVGQYNEQFF
TRBJ2-7 | 15 | NA | TRBD2 | TRBV7-2 | TGTGCCAGCAGCTTAGCCTTAGCGGGGGGGCCCGAGCAGTACTTC | CASSLALAGGPEQYF
TRBJ2-1 | 12 | NA | NA | TRBV6-1 | TGTGCCAGCAGTTATGGGGCAAATGAGCAGTTCTTC | CASSYGANEQFF
TRBJ1-3 | 15 | NA | NA | TRBV7-9 | TGTGCCAGCAGCTCCTTGGGGGGGTCTGGAAACACCATATATTTT | CASSSLGGSGNTIYF
TRBJ2-5 | 13 | NA | NA | TRBV7-6 | TGTGCCAGCCGGGACATCAACCAAGAGACCCAGTACTTC | CASRDINQETQYF
TRBJ2-2 | 13 | NA | NA | TRBV6-5 | TGTGCCAGCAGTCCAATCAACACCGGGGAGCTGTTTTTT | CASSPINTGELFF
TRBJ1-1 | 14 | NA | NA | TRBV6-1 | TGTGCCAGCAGTGAAGCGAGTAGGGGCACTGAAGCTTTCTTT | CASSEASRGTEAFF
TRBJ2-5 | 14 | NA | NA | TRBV19 | TGTGCCAGTAGTATTGCGACCGCCCAAGAGACCCAGTACTTC | CASSIATAQETQYF
TRBJ2-4 | 18 | NA | TRBD2 | TRBV6-2/TRBV6-3 | TGTGCCAGCAGCCCCCGATGGCGGGGGGACCTAGCCAAAAACATTCAGTACTTC | CASSPRWRGDLAKNIQYF
TRBJ2-7 | 18 | NA | TRBD2 | TRBV3-1/TRBV3-2 | TGTGCCAGCAGCCAGCCCGGGGGGACTAGCGGGAGAAGTGGGGAGCAGTACTTC | CASSQPGGTSGRSGEQYF
TRBJ2-2 | 14 | NA | NA | TRBV6-5 | TGTGCCAGTACACCGCAGGGTACTGGCGGGGAGCTGTTTTTT | CASTPQGTGGELFF
TRBJ1-6 | 16 | NA | TRBD1 | TRBV10-3 | TGTGCCATCAGTTCAGGACAGGGTCCCCAAGTGTCACCCCTCCACTTT | CAISSGQGPQVSPLHF
TRBJ2-1 | 14 | NA | NA | TRBV24-1 | TGTGCCACCAGCCCCCAAAACGTCTACAATGAGCAGTTCTTC | CATSPQNVYNEQFF
TRBJ1-1 | 13 | few | NA | TRBV19 | TGTGCCAGTAGTACAGGGTTGAACACTGAAGCTTTCTTT | CASSTGLNTEAFF
TRBJ1-4 | 14 | NA | NA | TRBV6-5 | TGTGCCAGCAGTTCCCCAGGGGCTAATGAAAAACTGTTTTTT | CASSSPGANEKLFF
TRBJ1-3 | 17 | NA | NA | TRBV10-3 | TGTGCCATCAGTGAGTCAAGAATCCCTAAGGCGGGAAACACCATATATTTT | CAISESRIPKAGNTIYF
TRBJ2-2 | 15 | NA | TRBD1 | TRBV7-8 | TGTGCCAGCAGCATACTCGGACAGGCTCCCGGGGAGCTGTTTTTT | CASSILGQAPGELFF
TRBJ1-1 | 13 | NA | NA | TRBV7-2 | TGTGCCAGCAGCGACGAAGCGGGCACTGAAGCTTTCTTT | CASSDEAGTEAFF
TRBJ2-7 | 14 | NA | NA | TRBV28 | TGTGCCAGCAGTTTCGAGCTAGGGGGGACGGAGCAGTACTTC | CASSFELGGTEQYF
TRBJ2-1 | 15 | NA | TRBD1 | TRBV24-1 | TGTGCCACCAGTGATTCTGACAGGGCCTACAATGAGCAGTTCTTC | CATSDSDRAYNEQFF
TRBJ2-5 | 14 | NA | NA | TRBV7-6 | TGTGCCAGCAGCCTCACCTATGGCCGAGAGACCCAGTACTTC | CASSLTYGRETQYF
TRBJ1-5 | 12 | once | NA | TRBV19 | TGTGCCAGTAAAAGTTTTGGTCAGCCCCAGCATTTT | CASKSFGQPQHF
TRBJ1-2 | 17 | NA | TRBD1 | TRBV19 | TGTGCCAGTAGCTCAACGCAAAAGACAGGGGGGAACTATGGCTACACCTTC | CASSSTQKTGGNYGYTF
TRBJ2-1 | 15 | NA | TRBD2 | TRBV5-4 | TGTGCCAGCAGCACGGGACTAGCGGGAGTCAATGAGCAGTTCTTC | CASSTGLAGVNEQFF
TRBJ1-2 | 13 | NA | TRBD1 | TRBV2 | TGTGCCAGCAGGAGGGGGCAGAACTATGGCTACACCTTC | CASRRGQNYGYTF
TRBJ1-1 | 11 | few | NA | TRBV29-1 | TGCAGCGTATCGGAGAACACTGGAGCTTTCTTT | CSVSENTGAFF
TRBJ1-5 | 17 | NA | NA | TRBV3-1/TRBV3-2 | TGTGCCAGCAGCCAGGGGGGGGCTCTTGATAGCAATCAGCCCCAGCATTTT | CASSQGGALDSNQPQHF
TRBJ2-1 | 16 | NA | NA | TRBV7-9 | TGTGCCAGCAGCTTAGAAAAGGATGGGATCGACAATGAGCAGTTCTTC | CASSLEKDGIDNEQFF
TRBJ1-4 | 16 | NA | NA | TRBV25-1 | TGTGCCAGCAGTGGGGCAGACGATCAAACTAATGAAAAACTGTTTTTT | CASSGADDQTNEKLFF
TRBJ2-7 | 16 | NA | TRBD2 | TRBV4-1 | TGCGCCAGCAGCCATCTAGCGGGAGGACTCTCCTACGAGCAGTACTTC | CASSHLAGGLSYEQYF
TRBJ2-3 | 20 | NA | TRBD2 | TRBV6-9 | TGTGCCAGCAGTTGTTCCTCGGTACTAGCGGGAGGCACACACACAGATACGCAGTATTTT | CASSCSSVLAGGTHTDTQYF
TRBJ2-7 | 15 | NA | NA | TRBV19 | TGTGCCAGTAGCACATTCCCGGGATTTGCCCACGAGCAGTACTTC | CASSTFPGFAHEQYF
TRBJ1-2 | 12 | NA | NA | TRBV19 | TGTGCCAGTAGTCAGACGGTCTATGGCTACACCTTC | CASSQTVYGYTF
TRBJ1-2 | 16 | NA | TRBD1 | TRBV9 | TGTGCCAGCAGCGAGATTATACAGGGGGCGACGAGTGGCTACACCTTC | CASSEIIQGATSGYTF
TRBJ1-2 | 14 | NA | NA | TRBV25-1 | TGTGCCAGCAGTGTCTGGGGGCGCGGGGTTGGCTACACCTTC | CASSVWGRGVGYTF
TRBJ2-3 | 17 | once | TRBD2 | TRBV5-1 | TGCGCCAGCAAAGAAATAGCGGGAGGGACTAGCACAGATACGCAGTATTTT | CASKEIAGGTSTDTQYF